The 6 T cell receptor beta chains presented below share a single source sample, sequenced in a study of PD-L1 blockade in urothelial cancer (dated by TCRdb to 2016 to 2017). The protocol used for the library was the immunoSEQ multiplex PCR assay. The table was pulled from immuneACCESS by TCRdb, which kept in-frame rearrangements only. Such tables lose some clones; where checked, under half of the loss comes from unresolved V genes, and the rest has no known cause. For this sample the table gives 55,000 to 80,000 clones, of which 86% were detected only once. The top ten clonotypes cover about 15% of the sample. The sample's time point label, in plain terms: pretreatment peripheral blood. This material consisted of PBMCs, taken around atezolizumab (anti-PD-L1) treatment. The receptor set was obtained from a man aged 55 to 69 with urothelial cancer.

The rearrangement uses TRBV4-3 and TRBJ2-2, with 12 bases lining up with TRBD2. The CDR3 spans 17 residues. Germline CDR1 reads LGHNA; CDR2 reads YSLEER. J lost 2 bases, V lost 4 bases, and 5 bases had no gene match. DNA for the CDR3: TGCGCCAGCAGCCCCCGGACTAGCGGGGATAACACCGGGGAGCTGTTTTTT. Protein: CASSPRTSGDNTGELFF.

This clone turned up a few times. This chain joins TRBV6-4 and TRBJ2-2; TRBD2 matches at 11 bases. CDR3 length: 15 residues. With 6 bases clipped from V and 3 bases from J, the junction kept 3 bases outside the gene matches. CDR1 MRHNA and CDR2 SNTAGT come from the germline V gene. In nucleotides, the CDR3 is TGTGCCAGCAGCTTACTAGCGGGGGACACCGGGGAGCTGTTTTTT. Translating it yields CASSLLAGDTGELFF.

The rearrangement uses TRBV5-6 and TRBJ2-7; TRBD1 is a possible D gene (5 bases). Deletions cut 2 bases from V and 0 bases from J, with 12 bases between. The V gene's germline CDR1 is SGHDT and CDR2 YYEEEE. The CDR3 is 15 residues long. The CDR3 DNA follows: TGTGCCAGCAGCTTTAGACAGTGGGGCTCCTACGAGCAGTACTTC. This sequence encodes CASSFRQWGSYEQYF.

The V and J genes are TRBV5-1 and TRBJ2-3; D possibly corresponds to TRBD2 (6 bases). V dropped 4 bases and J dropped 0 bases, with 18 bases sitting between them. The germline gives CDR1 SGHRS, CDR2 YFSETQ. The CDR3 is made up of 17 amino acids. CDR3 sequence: CASSPLGAGPSTDTQYF. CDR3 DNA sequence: TGCGCCAGCAGCCCTCTTGGGGCGGGACCTAGCACAGATACGCAGTATTTT.

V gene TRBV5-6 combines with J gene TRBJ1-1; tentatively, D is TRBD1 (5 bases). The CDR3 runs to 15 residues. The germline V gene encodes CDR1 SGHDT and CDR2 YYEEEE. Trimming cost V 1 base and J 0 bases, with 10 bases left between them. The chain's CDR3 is CASSLYGAMNTEAFF. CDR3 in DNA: TGTGCCAGCAGCTTGTATGGGGCCATGAACACTGAAGCTTTCTTT.

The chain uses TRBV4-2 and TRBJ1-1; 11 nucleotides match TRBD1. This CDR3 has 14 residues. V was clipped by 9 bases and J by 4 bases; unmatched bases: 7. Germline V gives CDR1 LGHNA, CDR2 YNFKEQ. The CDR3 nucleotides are TGTGCCAGTAGATCCGGGACAGGGGGCACTGAAGCTTTCTTT. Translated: CASRSGTGGTEAFF.